The rows below give T cell receptor beta chains drawn from one sample of a study of T cell changes during pregnancy in multiple sclerosis. Clones were sequenced by immunoSEQ multiplex PCR, and TCRdb holds only the in-frame ones, with some missing. The sample holds roughly 51,000 clones, 92% seen once. Sequences were derived from CD4+ T cells from peripheral blood mononuclear cells, sampled after pregnancy. Receptors were obtained from a female donor in good health, enrolled as a control in a pregnancy study. The CDR3 runs from the conserved cysteine through the conserved F or W. Fields, in order: J gene, CDR3 length, V gene, clone size, D gene, CDR3 protein. D genes are given only for firm matches. Only some rows state a clone size, as once, few, many or a class for expanded clones.

j_call: TRBJ2-5; cdr3_length: 16; v_call: TRBV7-2; clone_size: NA; d_call: TRBD2; cdr3_aa: CASSSTSGAGGETQYF
j_call: TRBJ1-1; cdr3_length: 14; v_call: TRBV6-6; clone_size: NA; d_call: NA; cdr3_aa: CASRTPGAATEAFF
j_call: TRBJ1-2; cdr3_length: 14; v_call: TRBV11-2; clone_size: once; d_call: TRBD1; cdr3_aa: CASSPQGVDYGYTF
j_call: TRBJ1-5; cdr3_length: 15; v_call: TRBV7-9; clone_size: NA; d_call: NA; cdr3_aa: CASSRTVGGNQPQHF
j_call: TRBJ1-5; cdr3_length: 13; v_call: TRBV2; clone_size: NA; d_call: NA; cdr3_aa: CASNKGVNQPQHF
j_call: TRBJ1-1; cdr3_length: 15; v_call: TRBV7-2; clone_size: NA; d_call: NA; cdr3_aa: CASSINEGLGTEAFF
j_call: TRBJ1-2; cdr3_length: 14; v_call: TRBV5-1; clone_size: once; d_call: NA; cdr3_aa: CASSLRTSSYGYTF
j_call: TRBJ2-3; cdr3_length: 15; v_call: TRBV4-3; clone_size: NA; d_call: TRBD1; cdr3_aa: CASSRGTGGTDTQYF
j_call: TRBJ1-5; cdr3_length: 13; v_call: TRBV6-4; clone_size: NA; d_call: NA; cdr3_aa: CASSEGLNQPQHF
j_call: TRBJ2-7; cdr3_length: 13; v_call: TRBV6-5; clone_size: NA; d_call: NA; cdr3_aa: CASSYTGLGEQYF